This is a list of T cell receptor beta chains from one sample in a study of blood T cell repertoires in COVID-19. Libraries were prepared by immunoSEQ multiplex PCR; TCRdb keeps only in-frame clonotypes and omits some of them. The table includes about 190,000 clones, around 79% detected once. The sample consisted of peripheral blood. The receptor set was obtained from a man in his forties or fifties who had recovered from COVID-19. The CDR3 runs from the conserved cysteine through the conserved F or W.

J,V,CDR3
TRBJ2-3,TRBV7-2,CASSPSGTSTDTQYF
TRBJ1-1,TRBV7-9,CASSLSVIEAFF
TRBJ2-7,TRBV5-1,CASSLSQDRAGLYEQYF
TRBJ2-7,TRBV30,CAWRWTGAYEQYF
TRBJ2-2,TRBV5-8,CASSLTGRGTGELFF
TRBJ1-1,TRBV4-3,CASSQVVTVNEAFF
TRBJ2-1,TRBV30,CAWSVPQGVDEQFF
TRBJ1-1,TRBV6-5,CASTGQGRTEAFF
TRBJ2-7,TRBV10-3,CAIGVGGSASYEQYF
TRBJ2-1,TRBV12-5,CASGLGLAFDEQFF
TRBJ2-7,TRBV12-3/TRBV12-4,CASSLKAEQYF
TRBJ1-1,TRBV21-1,CASSKGSGTRNTEAFF
TRBJ2-7,TRBV24-1,CATSDHDRAEQYF
TRBJ2-7,TRBV21-1,CASSKSYSGTETSYEQYF
TRBJ1-5,TRBV28,CASSLGTGQDNQPQHF
TRBJ2-7,TRBV29-1,CSGRTASYEQYF
TRBJ2-7,TRBV5-4,CASSFPDRDSYEQYF
TRBJ2-7,TRBV4-1,CASSLKPGLAEYEQYF
TRBJ2-2,TRBV11-3,CASSLDHGSRGTGELFF
TRBJ2-1,TRBV7-9,CASSLPRSPRSSYNEQFF